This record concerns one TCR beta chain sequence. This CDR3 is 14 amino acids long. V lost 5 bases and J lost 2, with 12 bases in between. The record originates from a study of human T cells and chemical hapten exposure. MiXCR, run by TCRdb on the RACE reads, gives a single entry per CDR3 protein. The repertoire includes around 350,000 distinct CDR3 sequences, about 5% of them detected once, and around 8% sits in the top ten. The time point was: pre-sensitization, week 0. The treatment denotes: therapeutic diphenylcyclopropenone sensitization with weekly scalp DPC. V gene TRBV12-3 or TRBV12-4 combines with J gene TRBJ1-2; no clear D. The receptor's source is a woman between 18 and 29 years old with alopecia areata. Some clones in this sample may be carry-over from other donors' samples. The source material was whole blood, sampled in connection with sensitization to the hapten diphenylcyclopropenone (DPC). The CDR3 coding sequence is TGTGCCAGCAGTCCGATGAACGGAAACTATGGCTACACCTTC. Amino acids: CASSPMNGNYGYTF.